The present TCR beta chain was sequenced within a study of blood T cell repertoires in COVID-19. In the study overall: Both acute and convalescent COVID-19 samples were obtained from the United States, Italy and Spain. The analysed material was cDNA or gDNA that came from T cells, B-cell-depleted T cells, or PBMCs.

The trim removed 3 bases at V and 2 bases at J, leaving 2 bases unmatched. This CDR3 is 14 amino acids long. From germline, CDR1 is MRHNA and CDR2 SNTAGT. In the original processing: From reference gene primer amplification, estimates of nucleated cell counts were derived. Only in-frame clones appear in the TCRdb table, and some are missing; sequencing was by immunoSEQ multiplex PCR. V and J calls and clone size follow that table, whereas D and trimming were derived from the DNA. The sample has 130,000 to 150,000 clones; roughly 86% are singletons. This TCR was recovered from a man between 65 and 85 years old with acute or convalescent COVID-19. The sequenced material came from peripheral blood. J is TRBJ2-7 and V is TRBV6-4; 9 bases match TRBD1. The CDR3 DNA reads as TGTGCCAGCAGTGAGGGGACAGGGCCCTACGAGCAGTACTTC. Its translation: CASSEGTGPYEQYF.